The source of this T cell receptor beta chain is a study of patients and donors after allogeneic stem cell transplantation. TCRdb re-called the RT-PCR reads through MiXCR, storing one row per CDR3 protein. The data hold more than 20,000 distinct CDR3 sequences, with approximately 39% observed a single time. The sample holds a few counts of this clonotype. V was trimmed by 3 bases and J by 5 bases, leaving 14 bases between them. There are 14 residues in the CDR3. The germline V gene encodes CDR1 SGDLS and CDR2 YYNGEE. The sequencing input was blood, either unsorted or a sorted T cell fraction (not recorded which). The V call is TRBV9, the J call TRBJ2-5; either TRBD1 or TRBD2 may supply D (7 bases each). This TCR was recovered from a human donor who was either an allogeneic HSCT recipient or a stem cell or donor lymphocyte infusion donor (not recorded which). It is not recorded whose cells these are; they may come from a transplant donor. CDR3: CASSAQGGTETQYF. The CDR3 DNA follows: TGTGCCAGCAGCGCCCAGGGGGGGACGGAGACCCAGTACTTC. Full variable domain (outside the CDR3, taken from reference TRBV9 and TRBJ2-5): DSGVTQTPKHLITATGQRVTLRCSPRSGDLSVYWYQQSLDQGLQFLIQYYNGEERAKGNILERFSAQQFPDLHSELNLSSLELGDSALYFCASSAQGGTETQYFGPGTRLLVL.